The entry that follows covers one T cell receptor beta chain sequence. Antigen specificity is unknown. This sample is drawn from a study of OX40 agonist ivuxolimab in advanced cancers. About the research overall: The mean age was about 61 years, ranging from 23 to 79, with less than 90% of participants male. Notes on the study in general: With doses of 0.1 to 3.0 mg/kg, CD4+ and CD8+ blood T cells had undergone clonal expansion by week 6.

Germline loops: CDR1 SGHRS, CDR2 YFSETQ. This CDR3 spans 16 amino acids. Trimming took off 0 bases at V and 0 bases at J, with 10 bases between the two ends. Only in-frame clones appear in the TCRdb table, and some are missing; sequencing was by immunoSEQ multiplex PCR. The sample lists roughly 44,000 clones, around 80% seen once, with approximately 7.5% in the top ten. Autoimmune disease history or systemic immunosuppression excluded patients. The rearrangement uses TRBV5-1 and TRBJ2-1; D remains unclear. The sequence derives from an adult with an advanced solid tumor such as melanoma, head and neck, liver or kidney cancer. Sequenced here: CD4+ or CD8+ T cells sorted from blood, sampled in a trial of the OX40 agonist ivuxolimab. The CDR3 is CASSLGDLSSYNEQFF. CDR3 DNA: TGCGCCAGCAGCTTGGGAGACTTGAGCTCCTACAATGAGCAGTTCTTC.